This TCR beta chain originates from a study of cytomegalovirus exposure and HLA in healthy donors. Profiled with immunoSEQ multiplex PCR; TCRdb holds only in-frame clones, not every one. The sample carries under 95,000 clones, approximately 95% recorded once. The trim removed 7 bases at V and 5 bases at J, leaving 13 bases unmatched. This CDR3 is 16 amino acids long. Germline V gives CDR1 MDHEN, CDR2 SYDVKM. Regarding this clone: What it binds is not known.

Findings of the study overall: According to the study, 150 to 200 TCR beta chains were cytomegalovirus-associated.

This sequence was found in a woman aged 18-35 years in good health and CMV-seronegative. The J gene is TRBJ1-1, the V gene TRBV28; 10 bases match TRBD1. Sequenced input: PBMCs. The CDR3 bases are TGTGCCAGCATTTTCCGGGACAGGGGTCTGGATACTGAAGCTTTCTTT. Protein sequence: CASIFRDRGLDTEAFF.